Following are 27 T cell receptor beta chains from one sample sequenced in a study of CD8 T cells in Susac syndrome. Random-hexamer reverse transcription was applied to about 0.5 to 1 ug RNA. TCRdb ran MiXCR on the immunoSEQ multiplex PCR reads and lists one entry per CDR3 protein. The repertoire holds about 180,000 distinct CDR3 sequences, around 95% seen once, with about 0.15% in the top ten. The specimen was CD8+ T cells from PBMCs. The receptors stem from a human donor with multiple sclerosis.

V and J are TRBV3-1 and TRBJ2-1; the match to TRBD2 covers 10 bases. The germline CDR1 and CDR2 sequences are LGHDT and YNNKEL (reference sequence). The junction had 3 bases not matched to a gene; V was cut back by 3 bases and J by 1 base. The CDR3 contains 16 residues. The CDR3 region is CASSHNSGGSYNEQFF. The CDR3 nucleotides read TGTGCCAGCAGCCACAATAGCGGGGGGTCCTACAATGAGCAGTTCTTC.

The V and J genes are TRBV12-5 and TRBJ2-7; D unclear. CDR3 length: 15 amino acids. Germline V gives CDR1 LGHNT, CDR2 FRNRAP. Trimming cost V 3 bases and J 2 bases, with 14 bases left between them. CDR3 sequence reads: CASGLRKTPPYEQYF. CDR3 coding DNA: TGTGCTAGTGGTTTAAGGAAAACCCCCCCCTACGAGCAGTACTTC.

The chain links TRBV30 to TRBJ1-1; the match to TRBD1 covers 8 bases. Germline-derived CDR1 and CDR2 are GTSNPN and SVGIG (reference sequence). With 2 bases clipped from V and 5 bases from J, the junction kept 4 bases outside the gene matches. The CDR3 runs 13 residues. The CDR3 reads CAWSITGGTEAFF. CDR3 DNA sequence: TGTGCCTGGAGTATAACAGGGGGGACTGAAGCTTTCTTT.

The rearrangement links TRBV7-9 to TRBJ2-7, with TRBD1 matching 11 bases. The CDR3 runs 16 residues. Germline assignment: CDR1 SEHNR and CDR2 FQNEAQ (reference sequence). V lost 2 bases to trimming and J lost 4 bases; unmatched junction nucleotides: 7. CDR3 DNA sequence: TGTGCCAGCAGCTTATCTCCCGGGACAGGGGGGTACGAGCAGTACTTC. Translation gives CASSLSPGTGGYEQYF.

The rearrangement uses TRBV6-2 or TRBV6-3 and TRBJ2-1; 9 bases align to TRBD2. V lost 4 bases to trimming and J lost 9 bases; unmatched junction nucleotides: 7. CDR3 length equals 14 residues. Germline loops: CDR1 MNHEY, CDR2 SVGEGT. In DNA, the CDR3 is TGTGCCAGCAGTTTAGCGGGAGAGCGCGGTGAGCAGTTCTTC. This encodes CASSLAGERGEQFF.

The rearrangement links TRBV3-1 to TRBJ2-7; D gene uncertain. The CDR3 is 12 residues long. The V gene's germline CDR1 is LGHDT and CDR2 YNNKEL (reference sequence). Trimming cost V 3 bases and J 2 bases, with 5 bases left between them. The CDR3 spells CASSQPPYEQYF. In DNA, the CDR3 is TGTGCCAGCAGCCAGCCCCCCTACGAGCAGTACTTC.

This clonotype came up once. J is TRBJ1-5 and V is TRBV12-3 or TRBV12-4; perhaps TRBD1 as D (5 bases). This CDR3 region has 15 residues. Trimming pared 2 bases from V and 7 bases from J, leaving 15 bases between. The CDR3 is CASSLREGRVQPQHF. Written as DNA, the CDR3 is TGTGCCAGCAGTTTAAGGGAGGGACGGGTCCAGCCCCAGCATTTT.

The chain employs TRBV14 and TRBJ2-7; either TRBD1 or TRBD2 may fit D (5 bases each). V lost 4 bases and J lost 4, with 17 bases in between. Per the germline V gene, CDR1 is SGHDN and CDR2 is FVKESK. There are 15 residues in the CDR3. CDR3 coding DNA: TGTGCCAGCAGCCCCTCCGGGGCCACTCCTTACGAGCAGTACTTC. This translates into CASSPSGATPYEQYF.

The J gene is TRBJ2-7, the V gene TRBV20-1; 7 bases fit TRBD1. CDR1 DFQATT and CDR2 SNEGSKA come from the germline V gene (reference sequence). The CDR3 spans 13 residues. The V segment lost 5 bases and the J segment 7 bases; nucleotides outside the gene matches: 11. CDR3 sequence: CSAGTAPWGEQYF. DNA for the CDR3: TGCAGTGCTGGGACAGCCCCTTGGGGGGAGCAGTACTTC.

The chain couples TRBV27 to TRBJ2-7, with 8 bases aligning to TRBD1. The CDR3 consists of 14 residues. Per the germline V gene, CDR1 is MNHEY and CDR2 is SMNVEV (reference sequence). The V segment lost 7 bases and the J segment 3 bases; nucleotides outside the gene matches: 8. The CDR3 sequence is CASMGQGAIYEQYF. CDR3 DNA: TGTGCCAGCATGGGTCAGGGGGCAATCTACGAGCAGTACTTC.

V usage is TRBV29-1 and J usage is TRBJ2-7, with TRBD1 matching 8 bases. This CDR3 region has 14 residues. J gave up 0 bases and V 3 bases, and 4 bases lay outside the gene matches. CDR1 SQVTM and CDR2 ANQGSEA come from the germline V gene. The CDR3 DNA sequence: TGCAGCGTTGAGGGACAGGACAGCTCCTACGAGCAGTACTTC. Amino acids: CSVEGQDSSYEQYF.

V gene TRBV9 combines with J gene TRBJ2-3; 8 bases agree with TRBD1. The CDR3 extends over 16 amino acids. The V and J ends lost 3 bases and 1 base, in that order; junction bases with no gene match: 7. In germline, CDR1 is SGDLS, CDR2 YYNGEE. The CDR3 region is CASSDPTGQGTDTQYF. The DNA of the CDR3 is TGTGCCAGCAGCGATCCGACGGGACAGGGCACAGATACGCAGTATTTT.

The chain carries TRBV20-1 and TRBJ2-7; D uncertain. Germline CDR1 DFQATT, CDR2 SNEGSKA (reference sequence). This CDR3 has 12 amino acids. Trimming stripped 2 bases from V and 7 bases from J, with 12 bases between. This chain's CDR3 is CSARPGSGEQYF. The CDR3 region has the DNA TGCAGTGCTAGACCGGGCTCCGGGGAGCAGTACTTC.

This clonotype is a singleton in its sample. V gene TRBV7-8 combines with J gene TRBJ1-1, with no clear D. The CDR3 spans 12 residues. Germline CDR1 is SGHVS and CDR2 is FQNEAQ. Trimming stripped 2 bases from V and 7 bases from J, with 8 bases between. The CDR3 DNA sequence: TGTGCCAGCAGCTTAAATACAATTGAAGCTTTCTTT. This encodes CASSLNTIEAFF. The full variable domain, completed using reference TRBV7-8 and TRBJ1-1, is GAGVSQSPRYKVAKRGQDVALRCDPISGHVSLFWYQQALGQGPEFLTYFQNEAQLDKSGLPSDRFFAERPEGSVSTLKIQRTQQEDSAVYLCASSLNTIEAFFGQGTRLTVV.

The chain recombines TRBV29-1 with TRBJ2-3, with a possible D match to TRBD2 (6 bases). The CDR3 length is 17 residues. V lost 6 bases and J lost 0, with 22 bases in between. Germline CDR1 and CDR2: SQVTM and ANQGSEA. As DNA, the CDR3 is TGCAGCGTCGCGGGGACTTCAAAAGGGACTAGCACAGATACGCAGTATTTT. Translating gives CSVAGTSKGTSTDTQYF.

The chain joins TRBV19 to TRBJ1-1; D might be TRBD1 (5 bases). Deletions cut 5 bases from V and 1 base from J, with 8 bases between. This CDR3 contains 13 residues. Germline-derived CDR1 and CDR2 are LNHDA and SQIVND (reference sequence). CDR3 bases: TGTGCCAGTAGTGACAGCCCGAACACTGAAGCTTTCTTT. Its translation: CASSDSPNTEAFF. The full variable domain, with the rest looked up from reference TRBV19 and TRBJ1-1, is DGGITQSPKYLFRKEGQNVTLSCEQNLNHDAMYWYRQDPGQGLRLIYYSQIVNDFQKGDIAEGYSVSREKKESFPLTVTSAQKNPTAFYLCASSDSPNTEAFFGQGTRLTVV.

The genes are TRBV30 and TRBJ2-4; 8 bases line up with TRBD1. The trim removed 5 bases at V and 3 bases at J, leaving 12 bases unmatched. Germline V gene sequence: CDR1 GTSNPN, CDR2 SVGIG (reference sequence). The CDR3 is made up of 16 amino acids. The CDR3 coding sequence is TGTGCCTGGCTACCGACTGACAGGGGCCACAAAAACATTCAGTACTTC. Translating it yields CAWLPTDRGHKNIQYF.

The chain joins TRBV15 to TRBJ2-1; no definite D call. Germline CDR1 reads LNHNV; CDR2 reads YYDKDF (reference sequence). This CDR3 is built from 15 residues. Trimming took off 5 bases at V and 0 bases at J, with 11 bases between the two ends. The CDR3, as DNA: TGTGCCACCAGCCAGAGGCGGAGCTCCTACAATGAGCAGTTCTTC. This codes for CATSQRRSSYNEQFF.

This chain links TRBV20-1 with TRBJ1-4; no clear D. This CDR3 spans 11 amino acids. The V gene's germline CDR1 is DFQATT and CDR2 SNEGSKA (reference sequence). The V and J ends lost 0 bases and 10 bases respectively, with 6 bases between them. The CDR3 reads CSARDRGKLFF. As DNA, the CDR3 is TGCAGTGCTAGAGATCGGGGAAAACTGTTTTTT.

CDR3 loop: CASWGLVSETQYF. DNA for the CDR3: TGTGCCAGCTGGGGACTAGTCAGCGAGACCCAGTACTTC. The chain employs TRBV18 and TRBJ2-5, with 8 positions matching TRBD2. Germline CDR1 KGHSH, CDR2 LQKENI. The V gene end was trimmed by 7 bases and the J gene end by 5 bases; junction bases not matched to a gene: 6. CDR3 length: 13 amino acids. The whole variable domain, remainder taken from reference TRBV18 and TRBJ2-5, is NAGVMQNPRHLVRRRGQEARLRCSPMKGHSHVYWYRQLPEEGLKFMVYLQKENIIDESGMPKERFSAEFPKEGPSILRIQQVVRGDSAAYFCASWGLVSETQYFGPGTRLLVL.

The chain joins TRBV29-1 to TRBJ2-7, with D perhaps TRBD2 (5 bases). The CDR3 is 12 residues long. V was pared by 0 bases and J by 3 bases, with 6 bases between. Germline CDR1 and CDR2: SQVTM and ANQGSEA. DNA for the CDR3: TGCAGCGTTGAAGATCGGGGCTACGAGCAGTACTTC. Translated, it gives CSVEDRGYEQYF.

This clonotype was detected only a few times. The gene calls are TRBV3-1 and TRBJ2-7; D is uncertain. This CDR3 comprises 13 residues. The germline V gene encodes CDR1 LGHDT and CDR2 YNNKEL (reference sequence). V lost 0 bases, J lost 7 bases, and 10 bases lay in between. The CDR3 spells CASSQDLGREQYF. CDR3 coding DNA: TGTGCCAGCAGCCAAGATCTGGGAAGGGAGCAGTACTTC.

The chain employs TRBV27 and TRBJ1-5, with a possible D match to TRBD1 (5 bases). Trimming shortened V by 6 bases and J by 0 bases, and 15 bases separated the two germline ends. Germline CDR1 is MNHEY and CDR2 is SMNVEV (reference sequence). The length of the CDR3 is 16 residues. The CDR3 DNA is TGTGCCAGCAGACCTTCAGGGTCTTATAGCAATCAGCCCCAGCATTTT. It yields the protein CASRPSGSYSNQPQHF.

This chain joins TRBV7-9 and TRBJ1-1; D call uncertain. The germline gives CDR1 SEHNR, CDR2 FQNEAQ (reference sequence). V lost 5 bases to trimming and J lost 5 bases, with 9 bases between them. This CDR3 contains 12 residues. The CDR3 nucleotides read TGTGCCAGCAGCCCGATAGCTACTGAAGCTTTCTTT. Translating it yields CASSPIATEAFF.

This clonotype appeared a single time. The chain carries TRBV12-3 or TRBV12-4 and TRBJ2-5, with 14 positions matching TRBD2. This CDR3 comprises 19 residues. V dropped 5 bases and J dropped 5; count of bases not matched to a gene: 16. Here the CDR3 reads CASSTTGLAGGPARETQYF. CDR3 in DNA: TGTGCCAGCAGTACCACTGGACTAGCGGGGGGCCCCGCGAGGGAGACCCAGTACTTC.

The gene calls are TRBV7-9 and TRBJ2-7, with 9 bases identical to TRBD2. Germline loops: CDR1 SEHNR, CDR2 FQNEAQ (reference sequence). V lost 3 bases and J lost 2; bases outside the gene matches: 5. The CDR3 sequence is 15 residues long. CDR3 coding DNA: TGTGCCAGCAGCTTTAGCGGGAGTGAAGCCTACGAGCAGTACTTC. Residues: CASSFSGSEAYEQYF.

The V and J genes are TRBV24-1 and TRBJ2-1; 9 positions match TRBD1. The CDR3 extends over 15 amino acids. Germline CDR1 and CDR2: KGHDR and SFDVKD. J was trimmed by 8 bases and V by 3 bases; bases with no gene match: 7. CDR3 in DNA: TGTGCCACCAGTGATCCCGGGACAGGGTACGATGAGCAGTTCTTC. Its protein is CATSDPGTGYDEQFF.